This record concerns one T cell receptor (beta chain) sequence. Its target is not known. The data originate from a study of post-analysis software for immune sequencing data. Study-wide context: Relapsing-remitting, secondary progressive and progressive-relapsing multiple sclerosis courses were included. Study conclusions and caveats: Patients had higher frequencies than controls of five TRBV segments, including TRBV5-6, TRBV5-1 and TRBV20-1. Those with multiple sclerosis, the patient group, showed significantly lower normalized Chao1 diversity than controls. Same-batch preparations were strongly co-clustered by F measure.

V was clipped by 6 bases and J by 6 bases; unmatched bases: 11. Germline V gene sequence: CDR1 ENHRY, CDR2 SYGVKD. CDR3 length: 15 residues. Unique-molecular-identifier-tagged TCR beta cDNA libraries were used. Approximately 500,000 cDNA molecules were recovered from an input of 1 to 10 million T cells. Each CDR3 protein is one row after TCRdb ran MiXCR on the PCR reads. The sample records roughly 580,000 distinct CDR3 sequences, roughly 46% being singletons. The origin of this receptor is a girl aged 5 to 17 with multiple sclerosis. The sequencing input was blood. This chain connects TRBV10-3 to TRBJ2-7; 10 nucleotides line up with TRBD1. The CDR3 loop is CAIRKTGGVSPEQYF. CDR3 nucleotides: TGTGCCATCAGGAAGACAGGGGGCGTATCTCCCGAGCAGTACTTC.